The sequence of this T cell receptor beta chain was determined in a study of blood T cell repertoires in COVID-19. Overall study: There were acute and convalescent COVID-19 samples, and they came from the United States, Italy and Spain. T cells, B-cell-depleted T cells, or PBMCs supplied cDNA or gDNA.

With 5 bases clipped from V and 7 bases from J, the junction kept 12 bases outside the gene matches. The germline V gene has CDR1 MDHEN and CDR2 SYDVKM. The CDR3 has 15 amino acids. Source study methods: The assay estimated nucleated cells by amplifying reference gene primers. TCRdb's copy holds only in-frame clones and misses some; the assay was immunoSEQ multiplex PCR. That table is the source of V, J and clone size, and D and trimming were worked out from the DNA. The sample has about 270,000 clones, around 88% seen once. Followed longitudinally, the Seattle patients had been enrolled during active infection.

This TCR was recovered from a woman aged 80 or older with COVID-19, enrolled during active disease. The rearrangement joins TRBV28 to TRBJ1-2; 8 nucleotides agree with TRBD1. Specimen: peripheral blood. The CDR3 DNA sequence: TGTGCCAGCAGTCCCCGGGACAGGATTTTAGGTGGCTACACCTTC. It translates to CASSPRDRILGGYTF.